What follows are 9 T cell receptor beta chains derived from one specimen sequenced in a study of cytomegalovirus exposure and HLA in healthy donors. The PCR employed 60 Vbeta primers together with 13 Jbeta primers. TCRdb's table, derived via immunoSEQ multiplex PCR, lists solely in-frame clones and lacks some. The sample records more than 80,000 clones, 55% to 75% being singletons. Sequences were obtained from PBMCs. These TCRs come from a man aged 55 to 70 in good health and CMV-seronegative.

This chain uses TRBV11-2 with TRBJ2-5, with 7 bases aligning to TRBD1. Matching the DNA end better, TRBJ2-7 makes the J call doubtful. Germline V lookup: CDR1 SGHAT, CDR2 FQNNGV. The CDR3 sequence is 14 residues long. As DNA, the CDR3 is TGTGCCAGCAGCTTAGAAGGGACAGTGCGCGAGCAGTACTTC. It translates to CASSLEGTVREQYF.

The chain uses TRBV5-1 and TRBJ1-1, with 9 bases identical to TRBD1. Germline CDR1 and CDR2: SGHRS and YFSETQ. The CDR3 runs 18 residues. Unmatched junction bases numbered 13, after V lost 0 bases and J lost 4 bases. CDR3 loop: CASSLGWDRVPNPTEAFF. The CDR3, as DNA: TGCGCCAGCAGCTTGGGGTGGGACAGGGTCCCCAATCCCACTGAAGCTTTCTTT.

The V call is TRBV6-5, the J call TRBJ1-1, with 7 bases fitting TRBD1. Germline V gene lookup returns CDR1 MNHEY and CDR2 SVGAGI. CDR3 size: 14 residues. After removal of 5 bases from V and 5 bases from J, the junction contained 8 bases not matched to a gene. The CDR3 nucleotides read TGTGCCAGCAGTGGGGGGACAGCCGGGACTGAAGCTTTCTTT. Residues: CASSGGTAGTEAFF.

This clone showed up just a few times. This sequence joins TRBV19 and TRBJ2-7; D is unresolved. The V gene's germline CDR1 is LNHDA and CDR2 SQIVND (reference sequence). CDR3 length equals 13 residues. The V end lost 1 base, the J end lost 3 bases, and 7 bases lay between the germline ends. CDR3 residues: CASSIGRDYEQYF. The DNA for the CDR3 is TGTGCCAGTAGTATAGGTAGAGACTACGAGCAGTACTTC.

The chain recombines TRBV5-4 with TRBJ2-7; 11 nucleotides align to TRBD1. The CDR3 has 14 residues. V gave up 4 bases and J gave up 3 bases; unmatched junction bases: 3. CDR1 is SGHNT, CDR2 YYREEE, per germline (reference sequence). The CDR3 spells CASSTGQGVYEQYF. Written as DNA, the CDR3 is TGTGCCAGCAGCACGGGACAGGGGGTCTACGAGCAGTACTTC. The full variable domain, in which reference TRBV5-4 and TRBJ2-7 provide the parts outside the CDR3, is ETGVTQSPTHLIKTRGQQVTLRCSSQSGHNTVSWYQQALGQGPQFIFQYYREEENGRGNFPPRFSGLQFPNYSSELNVNALELDDSALYLCASSTGQGVYEQYFGPGTRLTVT.

CDR3 sequence reads: CASSLVDRADTIYF. The CDR3 nucleotides are TGTGCCAGCAGCTTGGTGGACAGGGCGGACACCATATATTTT. V is TRBV5-4 and J is TRBJ1-3; 8 nucleotides line up with TRBD1. The CDR3 contains 14 residues. The V gene's germline CDR1 is SGHNT and CDR2 YYREEE (reference sequence). Losses at the gene ends were 0 bases for V and 8 bases for J; bases not matched to a gene: 4.

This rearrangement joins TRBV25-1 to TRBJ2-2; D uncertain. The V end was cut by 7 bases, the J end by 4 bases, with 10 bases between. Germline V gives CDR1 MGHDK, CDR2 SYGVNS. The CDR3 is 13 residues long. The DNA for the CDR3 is TGTGCCAGCATCCGCACGGGCACCGGGGAGCTGTTTTTT. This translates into CASIRTGTGELFF.

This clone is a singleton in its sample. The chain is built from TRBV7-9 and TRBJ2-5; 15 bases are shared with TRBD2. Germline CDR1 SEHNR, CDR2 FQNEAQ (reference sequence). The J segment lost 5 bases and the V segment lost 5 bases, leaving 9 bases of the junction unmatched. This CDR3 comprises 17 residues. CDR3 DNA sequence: TGTGCCAGCAGCATGGGGACTAGCGGGGGGCGGACGGAGACCCAGTACTTC. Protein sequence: CASSMGTSGGRTETQYF.

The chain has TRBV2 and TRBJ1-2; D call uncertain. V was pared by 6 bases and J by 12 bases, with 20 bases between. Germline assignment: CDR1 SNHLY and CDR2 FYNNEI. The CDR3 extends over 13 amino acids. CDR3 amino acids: CASSLTQESIDTF. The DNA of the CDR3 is TGTGCCAGCAGCTTGACACAAGAGTCTATCGACACCTTC.